What follows is one TCR beta chain and its context. This sample was taken from a study of shared clonotypes between healthy human individuals. Repertoires were generated with immunoSEQ multiplex PCR, while TCRdb's copy carries only in-frame clones and drops some. Of around 2.5 million clones listed, under 95% are singletons. CDR1 and CDR2 from the germline V gene are MDHEN and SYDVKM. V was pared by 6 bases and J by 1 base, with 9 bases of the junction left unmatched. CDR3 length equals 15 residues. This clonotype originated in a man aged 18 to 29 in good health. Some clones in this sample may be carry-over from other donors' samples. Sequenced: naive CD4+ T cells from PBMCs. Subset described: CD45RA+ positively selected. The chain is built from TRBV28 and TRBJ2-7; 7 bases are shared with TRBD1. The CDR3 DNA reads as TGTGCCAGCAGCCTCCCCGGGACAGTTTCCTACGAGCAGTACTTC. This sequence encodes CASSLPGTVSYEQYF.